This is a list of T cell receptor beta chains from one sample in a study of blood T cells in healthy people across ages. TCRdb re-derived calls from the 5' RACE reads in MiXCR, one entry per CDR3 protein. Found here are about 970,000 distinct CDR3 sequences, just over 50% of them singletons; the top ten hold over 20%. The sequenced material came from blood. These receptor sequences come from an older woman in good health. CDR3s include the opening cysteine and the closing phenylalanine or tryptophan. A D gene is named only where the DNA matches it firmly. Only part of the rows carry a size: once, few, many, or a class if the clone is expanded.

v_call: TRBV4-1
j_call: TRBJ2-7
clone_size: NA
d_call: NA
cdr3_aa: CASSERVSAISYNEQYF
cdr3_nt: TGCGCCAGCAGCGAACGGGTTAGCGCCATCTCCTACAATGAGCAGTACTTC

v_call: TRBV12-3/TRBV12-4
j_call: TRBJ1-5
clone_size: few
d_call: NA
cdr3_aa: CASRLTGTPQPQHF
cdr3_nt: TGTGCCAGCAGGCTTACCGGGACACCACAGCCCCAGCATTTT

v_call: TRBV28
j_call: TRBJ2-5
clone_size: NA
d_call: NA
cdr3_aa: CASTGWGETQYF
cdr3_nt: TGTGCCAGCACAGGGTGGGGGGAGACCCAGTACTTC

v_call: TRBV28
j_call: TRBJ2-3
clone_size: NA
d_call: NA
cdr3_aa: CASRRALTSTDTQYF
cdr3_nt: TGTGCCAGCAGACGAGCGCTGACTAGCACAGATACGCAGTATTTT

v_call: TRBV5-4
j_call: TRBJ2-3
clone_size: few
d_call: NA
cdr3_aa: CASNIESGNTDTQYF
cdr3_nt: TGTGCCAGCAACATTGAAAGCGGAAACACAGATACGCAGTATTTT

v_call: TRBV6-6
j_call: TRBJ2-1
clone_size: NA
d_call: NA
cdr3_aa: CASSYSTGWGNEQFF
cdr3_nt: TGTGCCAGCAGTTACTCGACAGGCTGGGGTAATGAGCAGTTCTTC

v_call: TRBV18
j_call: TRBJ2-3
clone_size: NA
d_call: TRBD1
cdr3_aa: CASSPDRGLVTDTQYF
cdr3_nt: TGTGCCAGCTCACCCGACAGGGGGCTGGTCACAGATACGCAGTATTTT

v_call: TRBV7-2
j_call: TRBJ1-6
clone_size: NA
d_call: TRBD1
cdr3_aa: CASSETGGMGNSPLHF
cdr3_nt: TGTGCCAGCAGCGAAACAGGGGGCATGGGAAATTCACCCCTCCACTTT

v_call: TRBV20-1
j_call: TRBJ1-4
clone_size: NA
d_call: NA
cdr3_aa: CSATSPGQGVEKLFF
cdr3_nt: TGCAGTGCTACCTCCCCAGGGCAGGGTGTTGAAAAACTGTTTTTT

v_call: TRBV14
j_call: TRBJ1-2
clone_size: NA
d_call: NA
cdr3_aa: CASSLRLHDSYGYTF
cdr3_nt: TGTGCCAGCAGCCTACGTCTCCATGACTCCTATGGCTACACCTTC

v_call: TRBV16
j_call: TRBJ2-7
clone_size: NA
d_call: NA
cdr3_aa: CASSQSSQPGEQYF
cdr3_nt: TGTGCCAGCAGCCAATCGTCCCAGCCGGGTGAGCAGTACTTC

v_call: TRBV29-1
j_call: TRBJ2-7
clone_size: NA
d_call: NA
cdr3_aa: CSVSSNNEQYF
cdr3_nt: TGCAGCGTTAGCTCGAACAATGAGCAGTACTTC

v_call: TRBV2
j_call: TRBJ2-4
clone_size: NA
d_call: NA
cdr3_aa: CASRGDPKNIQYF
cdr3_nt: TGTGCCAGCAGAGGAGACCCCAAAAACATTCAGTACTTC

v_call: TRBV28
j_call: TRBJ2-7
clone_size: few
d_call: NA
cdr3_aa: CASSPFSRSLYEQYF
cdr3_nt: TGTGCCAGCAGTCCCTTCTCGCGGTCATTATACGAGCAGTACTTC

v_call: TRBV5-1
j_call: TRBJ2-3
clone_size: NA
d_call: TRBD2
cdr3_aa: CASSLVLAETDTQYF
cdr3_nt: TGCGCCAGCAGCTTGGTGCTAGCGGAAACAGATACGCAGTATTTT

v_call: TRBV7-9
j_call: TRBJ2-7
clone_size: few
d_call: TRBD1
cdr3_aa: CASSPPAGGFYEQYF
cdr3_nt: TGTGCCAGCAGCCCCCCAGCAGGGGGCTTCTACGAGCAGTACTTC

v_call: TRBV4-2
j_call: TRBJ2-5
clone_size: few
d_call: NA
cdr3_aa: CASSSVAGTQETQYF
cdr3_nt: TGTGCCAGCAGCTCCGTGGCGGGGACCCAAGAGACCCAGTACTTC

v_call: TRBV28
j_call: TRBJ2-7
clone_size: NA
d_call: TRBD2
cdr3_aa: CASSPWTSRPNEQYF
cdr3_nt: TGTGCCAGCAGTCCGTGGACTAGTCGTCCGAACGAGCAGTACTTC

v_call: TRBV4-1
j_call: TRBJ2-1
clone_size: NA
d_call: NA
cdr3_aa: CASSPGGGTWEQFF
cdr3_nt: TGCGCCAGCAGCCCCGGTGGAGGGACATGGGAGCAGTTCTTC

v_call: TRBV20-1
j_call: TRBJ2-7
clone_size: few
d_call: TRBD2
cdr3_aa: CSARKGLADSYEQYF
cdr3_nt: TGCAGTGCTAGAAAAGGGCTAGCGGATTCCTACGAGCAGTACTTC

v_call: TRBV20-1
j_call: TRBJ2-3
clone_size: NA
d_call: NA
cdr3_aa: CSAGRDSDTQYF
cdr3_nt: TGCAGTGCTGGCCGGGACTCAGATACGCAGTATTTT

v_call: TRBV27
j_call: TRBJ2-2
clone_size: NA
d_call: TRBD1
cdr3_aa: CASSGTGAGELFF
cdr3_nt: TGTGCCAGCTCCGGGACAGGGGCCGGGGAGCTGTTTTTT

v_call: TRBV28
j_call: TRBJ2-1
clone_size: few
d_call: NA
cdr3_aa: CASSLYLGPGGYNEQFF
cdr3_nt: TGTGCCAGCAGTTTATATTTGGGACCGGGCGGTTACAATGAGCAGTTCTTC

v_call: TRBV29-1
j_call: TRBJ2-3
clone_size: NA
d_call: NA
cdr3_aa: CSVELPSTDTQYF
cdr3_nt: TGCAGCGTTGAATTACCGAGCACAGATACGCAGTATTTT

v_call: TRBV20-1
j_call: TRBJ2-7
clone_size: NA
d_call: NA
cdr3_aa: CGARVFEYEQYF
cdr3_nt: TGCGGTGCTAGAGTGTTTGAATACGAGCAGTACTTC

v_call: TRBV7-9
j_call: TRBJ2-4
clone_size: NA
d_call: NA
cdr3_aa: CASSLIGLEQYF
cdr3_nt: TGTGCCAGCAGCTTAATCGGACTTGAGCAGTACTTC

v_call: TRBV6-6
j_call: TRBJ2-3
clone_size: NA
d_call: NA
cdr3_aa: CAGGTAVAISADTQYF
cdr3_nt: TGTGCAGGGGGGACGGCCGTGGCAATAAGCGCAGATACGCAGTATTTT

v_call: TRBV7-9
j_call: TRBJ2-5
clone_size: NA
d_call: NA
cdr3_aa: CASAPGNLRETQYF
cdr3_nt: TGTGCCAGCGCCCCTGGGAACCTCAGGGAGACCCAGTACTTC

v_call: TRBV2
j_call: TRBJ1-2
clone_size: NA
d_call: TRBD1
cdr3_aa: CASSFRQGGYGYTF
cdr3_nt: TGTGCCAGCAGCTTCCGACAGGGGGGCTATGGCTACACCTTC

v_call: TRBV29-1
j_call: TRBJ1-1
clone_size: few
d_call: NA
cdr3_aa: CSAEGRTEAFF
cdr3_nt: TGCAGCGCTGAGGGGCGGACTGAAGCTTTCTTT

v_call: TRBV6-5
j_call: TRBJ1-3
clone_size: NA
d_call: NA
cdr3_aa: CASSPGDLFSGNTIYF
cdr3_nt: TGTGCCAGCAGTCCGGGGGACCTCTTCTCTGGAAACACCATATATTTT

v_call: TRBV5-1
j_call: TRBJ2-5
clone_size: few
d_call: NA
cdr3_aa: CASSLGSWGEQETQYF
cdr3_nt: TGCGCCAGCAGCTTGGGGAGCTGGGGCGAACAAGAGACCCAGTACTTC

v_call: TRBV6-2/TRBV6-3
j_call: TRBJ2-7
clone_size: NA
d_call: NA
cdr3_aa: CASSYSLPPDYEQYF
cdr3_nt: TGTGCCAGCAGTTACTCGCTCCCCCCGGACTACGAGCAGTACTTC

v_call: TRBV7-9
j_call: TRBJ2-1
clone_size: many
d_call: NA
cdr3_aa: CASSLGRAEQFF
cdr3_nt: TGTGCCAGCAGCTTAGGGAGGGCTGAGCAGTTCTTC

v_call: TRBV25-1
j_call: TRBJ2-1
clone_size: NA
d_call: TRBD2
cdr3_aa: CASSGAGTRLSYSEQFF
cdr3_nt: TGTGCCAGCAGTGGAGCCGGGACTAGACTCTCCTACAGTGAGCAGTTCTTC

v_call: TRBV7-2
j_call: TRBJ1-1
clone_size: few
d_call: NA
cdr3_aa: CASSLAGVRGTEAFF
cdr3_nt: TGTGCCAGCAGCTTAGCGGGGGTCAGGGGCACTGAAGCTTTCTTT

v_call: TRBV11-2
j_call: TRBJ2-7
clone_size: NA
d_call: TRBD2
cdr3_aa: CASSLVSTSGRDEQYF
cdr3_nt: TGTGCCAGCAGCTTAGTTAGCACTAGCGGGAGGGACGAGCAGTACTTC

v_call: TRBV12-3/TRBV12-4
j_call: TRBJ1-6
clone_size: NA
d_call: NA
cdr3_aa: CASKRDSYNSPLHF
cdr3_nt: TGTGCCAGCAAACGAGACTCCTATAATTCACCCCTCCACTTT

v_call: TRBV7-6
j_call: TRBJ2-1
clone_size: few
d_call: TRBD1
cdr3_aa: CASTLGQGAYNEQFF
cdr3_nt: TGTGCCAGCACCTTAGGACAGGGGGCGTACAATGAGCAGTTCTTC

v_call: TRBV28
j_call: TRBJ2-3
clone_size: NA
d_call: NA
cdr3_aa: CASISQTDTQYF
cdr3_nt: TGTGCCAGCATTTCGCAAACCGATACGCAGTATTTT

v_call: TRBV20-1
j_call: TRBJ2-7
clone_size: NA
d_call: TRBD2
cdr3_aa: CSARVAGDPYEQYF
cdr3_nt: TGCAGTGCTAGGGTAGCGGGAGATCCCTACGAGCAGTACTTC

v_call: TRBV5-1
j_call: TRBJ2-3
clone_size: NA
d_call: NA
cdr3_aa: CASSLELGTDTQYF
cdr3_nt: TGCGCCAGCAGCTTGGAATTGGGCACAGATACGCAGTATTTT

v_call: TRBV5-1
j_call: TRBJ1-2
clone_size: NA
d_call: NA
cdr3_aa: CASSLAAGATGYTF
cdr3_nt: TGCGCCAGCAGCTTGGCGGCAGGGGCGACTGGCTACACCTTC

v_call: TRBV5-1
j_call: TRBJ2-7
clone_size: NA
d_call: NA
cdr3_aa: CASSSDGDYEQYF
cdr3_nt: TGCGCCAGCAGCTCGGACGGAGACTACGAGCAGTACTTC

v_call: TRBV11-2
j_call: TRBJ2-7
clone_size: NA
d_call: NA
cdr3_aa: CASSLDRQGYEQYF
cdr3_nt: TGTGCCAGCAGCTTAGATCGGCAGGGCTACGAGCAGTACTTC

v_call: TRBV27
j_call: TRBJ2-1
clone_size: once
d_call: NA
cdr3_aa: CASSPRGLVGQRFF
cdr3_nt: TGTGCCAGCAGTCCCCGGGGGCTAGTCGGCCAGAGGTTCTTC

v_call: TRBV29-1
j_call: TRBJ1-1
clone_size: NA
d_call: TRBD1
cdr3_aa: CSALTGGTEAFF
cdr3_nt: TGCAGCGCCCTGACAGGGGGCACTGAAGCTTTCTTT

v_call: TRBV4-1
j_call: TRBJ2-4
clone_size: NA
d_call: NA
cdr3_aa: CASSQPGEDPKNIQYF
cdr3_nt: TGCGCCAGCAGCCAACCAGGGGAGGACCCCAAAAACATTCAGTACTTC

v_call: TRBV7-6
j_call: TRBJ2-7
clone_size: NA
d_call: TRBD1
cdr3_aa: CASSVETGGGIYEQYF
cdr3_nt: TGTGCCAGCAGCGTAGAGACAGGGGGCGGTATCTACGAGCAGTACTTC

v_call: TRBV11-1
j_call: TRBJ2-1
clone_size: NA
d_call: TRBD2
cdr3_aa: CASSAGLASYNEQFF
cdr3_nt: TGTGCCAGCAGTGCGGGACTAGCCTCCTACAATGAGCAGTTCTTC

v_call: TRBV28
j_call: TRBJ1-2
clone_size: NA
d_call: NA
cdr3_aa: CASRREVGYTF
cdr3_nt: TGTGCCAGCAGAAGAGAGGTCGGCTACACCTTC

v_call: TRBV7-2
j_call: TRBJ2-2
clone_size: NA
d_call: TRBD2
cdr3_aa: CASIRLAGYTGELFF
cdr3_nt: TGTGCCAGCATCAGACTAGCGGGCTACACCGGGGAGCTGTTTTTT

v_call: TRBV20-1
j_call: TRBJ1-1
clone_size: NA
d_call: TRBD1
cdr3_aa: CSARDPHSDRLGEAFF
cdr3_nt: TGCAGTGCTAGAGATCCCCACTCGGACAGGCTGGGAGAAGCTTTCTTT

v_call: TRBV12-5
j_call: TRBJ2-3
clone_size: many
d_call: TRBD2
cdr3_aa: CASGSGLFSTDTQYF
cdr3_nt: TGTGCTAGTGGTTCGGGACTATTTAGCACAGATACGCAGTATTTT

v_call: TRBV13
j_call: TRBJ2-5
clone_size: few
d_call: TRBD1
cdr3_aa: CASSNRDRAHETQYF
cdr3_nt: TGTGCCAGCAGCAACCGGGACAGGGCTCATGAGACCCAGTACTTC